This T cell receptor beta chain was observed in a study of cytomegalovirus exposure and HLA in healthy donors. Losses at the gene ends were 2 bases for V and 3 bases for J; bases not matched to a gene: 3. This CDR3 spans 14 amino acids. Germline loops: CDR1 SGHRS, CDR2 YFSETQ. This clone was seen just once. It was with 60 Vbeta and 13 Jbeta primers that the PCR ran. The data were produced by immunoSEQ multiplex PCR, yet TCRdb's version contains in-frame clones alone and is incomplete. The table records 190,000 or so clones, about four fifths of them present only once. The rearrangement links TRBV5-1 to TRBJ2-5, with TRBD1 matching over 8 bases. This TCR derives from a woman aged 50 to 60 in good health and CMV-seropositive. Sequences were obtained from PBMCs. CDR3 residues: CASSFRGLEETQYF. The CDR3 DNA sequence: TGCGCCAGCAGCTTCAGGGGGCTGGAAGAGACCCAGTACTTC.